This T cell receptor (beta chain) came from a study of response to subunit inactivated influenza vaccine. Points from the study as a whole: It was suggested by the authors that few new T cells are recruited by each seasonal influenza vaccination.

The ends were cut back, 5 bases at V and 12 bases at J, with 14 bases in the middle. The CDR3 is made up of 12 amino acids. Germline values: CDR1 SGHVS, CDR2 FQNEAQ. Regarding this clonotype: Its antigen is still unknown.

TCRdb called the RT-PCR reads again in MiXCR, with one record for every CDR3 protein. This table has about 800,000 distinct CDR3 sequences, around 20% appearing once. The starting material was PBMCs from blood, obtained around 5 days after vaccination. This receptor was identified in a man over 45 who received an inactivated influenza vaccine. This chain links TRBV7-8 with TRBJ2-1; D is undetermined. The CDR3 nucleotides are TGTGCCAGCAGCCCCGTTGCTTTAGGGCAGTTCTTC. As protein: CASSPVALGQFF. The full variable domain, with the rest looked up from reference TRBV7-8 and TRBJ2-1, is GAGVSQSPRYKVAKRGQDVALRCDPISGHVSLFWYQQALGQGPEFLTYFQNEAQLDKSGLPSDRFFAERPEGSVSTLKIQRTQQEDSAVYLCASSPVALGQFFGPGTRLTVL.